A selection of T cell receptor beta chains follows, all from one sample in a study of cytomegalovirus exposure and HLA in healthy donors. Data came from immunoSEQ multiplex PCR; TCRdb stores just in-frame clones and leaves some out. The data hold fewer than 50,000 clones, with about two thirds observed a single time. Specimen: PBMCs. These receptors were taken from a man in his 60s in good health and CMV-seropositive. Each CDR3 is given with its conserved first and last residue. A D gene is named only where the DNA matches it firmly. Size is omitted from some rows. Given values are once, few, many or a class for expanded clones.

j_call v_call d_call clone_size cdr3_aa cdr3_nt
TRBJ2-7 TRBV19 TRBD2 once CASSMGLAAYEQYF TGTGCCAGTAGTATGGGACTAGCTGCTTACGAGCAGTACTTC
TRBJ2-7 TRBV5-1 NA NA CASRQGGTNEQYF TGCGCCAGCCGACAGGGAGGTACCAACGAGCAGTACTTC
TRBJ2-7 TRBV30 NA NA CAPRQYYEQYF TGTGCCCCAAGACAGTACTACGAGCAGTACTTC
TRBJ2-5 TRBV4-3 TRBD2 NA CASSQGSSGRSTGGETQYF TGCGCCAGCAGCCAAGGATCGAGCGGGAGGTCCACCGGGGGGGAGACCCAGTACTTC
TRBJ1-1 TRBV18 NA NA CASSPAWGGTEAFF TGTGCCAGCTCACCAGCATGGGGGGGCACTGAAGCTTTCTTT
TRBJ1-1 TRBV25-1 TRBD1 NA CASSAPGTANTEAFF TGTGCCAGCAGTGCGCCAGGGACAGCGAACACTGAAGCTTTCTTT
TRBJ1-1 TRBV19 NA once CASSIAPVTNTEAFF TGTGCCAGTAGTATAGCACCAGTTACCAACACTGAAGCTTTCTTT
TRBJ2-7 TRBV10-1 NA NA CASTRWRGSSYEQYF TGCGCCAGCACTCGATGGAGGGGAAGCTCCTACGAGCAGTACTTC
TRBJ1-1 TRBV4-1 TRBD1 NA CASSQDKGQASLKEAFF TGCGCCAGCAGCCAAGATAAGGGACAGGCGTCTTTGAAAGAAGCTTTCTTT
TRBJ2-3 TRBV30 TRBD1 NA CAVGQIPSTDTQYF TGTGCCGTGGGACAGATACCTTCCACAGATACGCAGTATTTT
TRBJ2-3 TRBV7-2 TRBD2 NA CASSTGTSSPDTQYF TGTGCCAGCAGCACCGGGACTAGCAGTCCAGATACGCAGTATTTT
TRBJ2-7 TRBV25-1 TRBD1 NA CASSIEQGDSYEQYF TGTGCCAGCAGTATAGAACAGGGGGACTCATACGAGCAGTACTTC
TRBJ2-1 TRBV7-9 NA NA CASSSPEGGGSYNEQFF TGTGCCAGCAGCTCCCCCGAAGGGGGGGGGTCCTACAATGAGCAGTTCTTC
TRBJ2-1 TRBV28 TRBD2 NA CASSLDEREYYNEQFF TGTGCCAGCAGTTTAGACGAGCGGGAGTACTACAATGAGCAGTTCTTC
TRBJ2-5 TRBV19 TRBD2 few CASSPLYVGGTDEETQYF TGTGCCAGTAGTCCACTCTATGTGGGGGGGACGGATGAAGAGACCCAGTACTTC
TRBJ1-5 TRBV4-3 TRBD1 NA CASSVNRGSNQPQHF TGCGCCAGCAGCGTAAACAGGGGTAGCAATCAGCCCCAGCATTTT
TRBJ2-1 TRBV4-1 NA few CASSQDFVAGSYNEQFF TGCGCCAGCAGCCAAGATTTCGTGGCGGGCTCCTACAATGAGCAGTTCTTC
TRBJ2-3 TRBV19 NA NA CASSIEAGLSTDTQYF TGTGCCAGTAGTATAGAGGCAGGACTTAGCACAGATACGCAGTATTTT
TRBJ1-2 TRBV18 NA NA CASSPQGTYGYTF TGTGCCAGCTCACCTCAGGGGACCTATGGCTACACCTTC
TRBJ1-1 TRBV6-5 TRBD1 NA CASRDDREAEAFF TGTGCCAGCAGGGATGACAGGGAGGCTGAAGCTTTCTTT
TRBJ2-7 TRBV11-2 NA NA CASSLDTRARGFF TGTGCCAGCAGCTTAGATACGAGGGCGCGGGGATTCTTC
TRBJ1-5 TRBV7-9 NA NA CASSLAGDGQPQHF TGTGCCAGCAGCTTAGCAGGGGATGGTCAGCCCCAGCATTTT
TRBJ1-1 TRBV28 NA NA CASSTLRTLNTEAFF TGTGCCAGCAGCACGCTTCGGACTTTGAACACTGAAGCTTTCTTT
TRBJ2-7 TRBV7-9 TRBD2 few CTSSFTGLADSYEQYF TGTACCAGCAGCTTTACGGGACTAGCGGACTCCTACGAGCAGTACTTC
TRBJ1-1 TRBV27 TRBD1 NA CASSPGQGVPEAFF TGTGCCAGCAGTCCGGGACAGGGGGTCCCTGAAGCTTTCTTT
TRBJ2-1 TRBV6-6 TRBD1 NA CASSSGQGFYNEQFF TGTGCCAGCAGTTCGGGACAGGGTTTTTACAATGAGCAGTTCTTC
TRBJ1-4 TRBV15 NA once CATEVGGNNEKLFF TGTGCCACCGAGGTCGGCGGGAATAATGAAAAACTGTTTTTT
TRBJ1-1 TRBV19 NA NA CASSIGGGRTEAFF TGTGCCAGTAGTATAGGGGGGGGCCGGACTGAAGCTTTCTTT
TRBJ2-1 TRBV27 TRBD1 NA CASRDSFYNEQFF TGTGCCAGCCGGGACAGCTTTTACAATGAGCAGTTCTTC
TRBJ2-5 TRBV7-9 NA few CASSYLGGETQYF TGTGCCAGCAGTTACCTGGGGGGAGAGACCCAGTACTTC